Following are 22 T cell receptor beta chains from one sample sequenced in a study of shared clonotypes between healthy human individuals. The method was immunoSEQ multiplex PCR; TCRdb's version includes in-frame clones alone and lacks a portion of them. Of about 110,000 clones detected, around 65% appear once; the ten largest clones hold around 24%. The sequencing sample was made of memory CD8+ T cells sorted from blood. Subset defined: CD45RO+ cells pooled with CCR7-negative TemRA cells. The source of these receptors is a woman between 25 and 40 years old in good health.

V and J are TRBV11-2 and TRBJ2-7; D could derive from TRBD1 or TRBD2 (5 bases each). The V and J ends lost 3 bases and 6 bases respectively, with 18 bases between them. The CDR3 has 15 amino acids. CDR1 and CDR2 from the germline V gene are SGHAT and FQNNGV. CDR3 residues: CASSFFWDHRLEQYF. The CDR3 DNA reads TGTGCCAGCAGCTTTTTCTGGGACCACCGACTCGAGCAGTACTTC.

This clone appeared many times. The junction departs from germline at one end; a sequencing error may be responsible. The rearrangement uses TRBV6-4 and TRBJ1-3; the D is unclear. Germline V gives CDR1 MRHNA, CDR2 SNTAGT. The CDR3 has 14 amino acids. The CDR3, as DNA: TGTGCCAGCAGTTACTCGCCGGAAGGAAACACCATATATTTT. This encodes CASSYSPEGNTIYF.

The table lists this clone with many counts. This CDR3 is also generated by other DNA sequences in the sample. V and J are TRBV27 and TRBJ2-1; 9 nucleotides align to TRBD2. Germline CDR1 MNHEY, CDR2 SMNVEV (reference sequence). This CDR3 has 15 residues. V shed 6 bases, J shed 4 bases, and the junction held 7 bases outside the gene matches. DNA of the CDR3: TGTGCCAGCAGCATGACTAGCGGAGCTTACAATGAGCAGTTCTTC. Encoded protein: CASSMTSGAYNEQFF.

This clone was counted ten times or more. The J gene is TRBJ1-2, the V gene TRBV6-4, with a possible D match to TRBD1 (5 bases). The CDR3 has 13 residues. The germline CDR1 and CDR2 sequences are MRHNA and SNTAGT. V lost 6 bases and J 10 bases, leaving 18 bases between the germline ends. The CDR3: CASSLGTLSVYTF. The DNA for the CDR3 is TGTGCCAGCAGCCTCGGGACCCTAAGCGTCTACACCTTC.

The chain recombines TRBV28 with TRBJ2-1, with 8 bases identical to TRBD1. V was pared by 5 bases and J by 6 bases, with 18 bases of the junction left unmatched. The CDR3 spans 18 residues. The germline gives CDR1 MDHEN, CDR2 SYDVKM. As DNA, the CDR3 is TGTGCCAGCAGTGGACCGGGACAGGAAATACCCGGGGGCAATGAGCAGTTCTTC. Encoded protein: CASSGPGQEIPGGNEQFF.

The chain is built from TRBV19 and TRBJ2-1, with 10 bases fitting TRBD2. The germline CDR1 and CDR2 sequences are LNHDA and SQIVND (reference sequence). CDR3 length: 17 amino acids. V lost 7 bases and J lost 0; bases outside the gene matches: 9. The CDR3 bases are TGTGCCAGTACCACGGGACTAGCGCAGAGCTCCTACAATGAGCAGTTCTTC. Its protein is CASTTGLAQSSYNEQFF.

The chain couples TRBV19 to TRBJ1-4; perhaps TRBD1 as D (5 bases). The CDR3 spans 13 residues. Germline loops: CDR1 LNHDA, CDR2 SQIVND (reference sequence). V was pared by 4 bases and J by 5 bases, with 8 bases between. CDR3 sequence reads: CASSTGPNEKLFF. In DNA, the CDR3 is TGTGCCAGTAGTACGGGGCCCAATGAAAAACTGTTTTTT.

In this sample, this clone turned up once. The same CDR3 also results from other DNA sequences found in this sample. The rearrangement joins TRBV4-1 to TRBJ1-5; 9 positions agree with TRBD1. CDR1 and CDR2 (germline): MGHRA, YSYEKL. V dropped 1 base and J dropped 5; count of bases not matched to a gene: 3. This CDR3 comprises 15 residues. In DNA form, the CDR3 reads TGCGCCAGCAGCCAAGCCGACAGGGGGTATCAGCCCCAGCATTTT. It encodes CASSQADRGYQPQHF.

This clone occurred many times. The chain employs TRBV30 and TRBJ2-7; 8 bases align to TRBD2. Germline CDR1 GTSNPN, CDR2 SVGIG (reference sequence). The CDR3 is 15 amino acids. V lost 6 bases to trimming and J lost 3 bases; unmatched junction nucleotides: 13. This CDR3 is CACTPKRGGNYEQYF. The CDR3 DNA sequence: TGTGCCTGCACCCCTAAACGCGGGGGGAACTACGAGCAGTACTTC.

About this clone itself: Other nucleotide sequences from this sample produce the same CDR3. This chain connects TRBV28 to TRBJ2-3; no clear D gene. Germline V lookup: CDR1 MDHEN, CDR2 SYDVKM. Trimming removed 0 bases at V and 4 bases at J, with 5 bases between. The CDR3 consists of 13 residues. DNA of the CDR3: TGTGCCAGCAGTTTATGGGTGGCAGATACGCAGTATTTT. It translates to CASSLWVADTQYF.

The chain employs TRBV7-9 and TRBJ1-1, with D unclear. CDR3 length: 15 amino acids. Germline CDR1 SEHNR, CDR2 FQNEAQ (reference sequence). V lost 3 bases and J 0 bases, leaving 11 bases between the germline ends. CDR3 nucleotide sequence: TGTGCCAGCAGCTTTCCCTGGGCTATGAACACTGAAGCTTTCTTT. Translation: CASSFPWAMNTEAFF.

This clone came up many times. The V call is TRBV2, the J call TRBJ1-1; no firm D call. CDR1 SNHLY and CDR2 FYNNEI come from the germline V gene. CDR3 length: 12 amino acids. The ends were cut back, 11 bases at V and 6 bases at J, with 16 bases in the middle. CDR3 protein: CAPAVAPPEAFF. CDR3 DNA sequence: TGTGCCCCCGCGGTGGCTCCCCCTGAAGCTTTCTTT.

The V call is TRBV27, the J call TRBJ2-7, with 7 bases lining up with TRBD1. The CDR3 covers 16 residues. Per germline, CDR1 MNHEY and CDR2 SMNVEV (reference sequence). The J segment lost 3 bases and the V segment lost 6 bases, leaving 14 bases of the junction unmatched. In DNA form, the CDR3 reads TGTGCCAGCAGCCCATCCTCGACAGGGACCTTCTACGAGCAGTACTTC. Amino acids: CASSPSSTGTFYEQYF.

The J gene is TRBJ1-5, the V gene TRBV18; D remains unclear. Trimming stripped 2 bases from V and 5 bases from J, with 7 bases between. CDR1 and CDR2 (germline): KGHSH, LQKENI. CDR3 size: 13 residues. The CDR3 DNA follows: TGTGCCAGCTCACCAGAATTGGATCAGCCCCAGCATTTT. Its protein product is CASSPELDQPQHF.

This chain connects TRBV7-6 to TRBJ2-3; 7 bases are a match to TRBD2. The V gene end was trimmed by 3 bases and the J gene end by 7 bases; junction bases not matched to a gene: 13. CDR3 size: 16 residues. The germline V gene has CDR1 SGHVS and CDR2 FNYEAQ. This CDR3 reads CASSLGPSGMVNTQYF. For the CDR3, the DNA is TGTGCCAGCAGCTTGGGGCCTAGCGGTATGGTGAATACGCAGTATTTT.

This rearrangement joins TRBV28 to TRBJ2-7; D is tentatively TRBD1 or TRBD2 (5 bases each). Trimming took 6 bases from V and 5 from J, leaving 17 bases between them. In germline, CDR1 is MDHEN, CDR2 SYDVKM. The CDR3 is 14 amino acids. CDR3 amino acids: CASSPTWLGDEQYF. In nucleotides, the CDR3 is TGTGCCAGCAGCCCGACATGGCTGGGGGACGAGCAGTACTTC.

The chain links TRBV6-5 to TRBJ1-2, with D maybe TRBD1 (6 bases). CDR3 length equals 13 residues. Per germline, CDR1 MNHEY and CDR2 SVGAGI. Trimming stripped 5 bases from V and 4 bases from J, with 11 bases between. The DNA for the CDR3 is TGTGCCAGCAGTATCAGGGGATCCTATGGCTACACCTTC. It translates to CASSIRGSYGYTF.

This clone has just a few counts. The V and J genes are TRBV15 and TRBJ1-2, with D hard to call. Trimming left V 0 bases short and J 4 bases short, with 9 bases between. The CDR3 extends over 14 amino acids. CDR1 is LNHNV, CDR2 YYDKDF, per germline (reference sequence). The DNA for the CDR3 is TGTGCCACCAGCAGAGATTCGGGCACCTATGGCTACACCTTC. The encoded protein is CATSRDSGTYGYTF.

This chain links TRBV4-1 with TRBJ2-7; D not resolved. Germline CDR1 reads MGHRA; CDR2 reads YSYEKL. The ends were cut back, 0 bases at V and 12 bases at J, with 15 bases in the middle. This CDR3 region has 13 residues. The CDR3 nucleotides read TGCGCCAGCAGCCAAGATGGCTCGTCGTTCGCGTACTTC. Translating gives CASSQDGSSFAYF.

The chain employs TRBV5-6 and TRBJ2-5; tentative D call: TRBD2 (6 bases). The germline V gene has CDR1 SGHDT and CDR2 YYEEEE. V lost 2 bases and J lost 4, with 15 bases in between. This CDR3 spans 15 amino acids. DNA for the CDR3: TGTGCCAGCAGCTTAAGGGAGCTGGGAGGAGAGACCCAGTACTTC. It yields the protein CASSLRELGGETQYF.

This chain connects TRBV5-4 to TRBJ1-1; the D is unclear. This CDR3 has 13 residues. The V and J ends lost 0 bases and 0 bases respectively, with 3 bases between them. The V gene's germline CDR1 is SGHNT and CDR2 YYREEE (reference sequence). The CDR3 DNA is TGTGCCAGCAGCTTGGGAGTGAACACTGAAGCTTTCTTT. Protein product: CASSLGVNTEAFF.

CDR3 coding DNA: TGCGCCAGCAGCTTGGAAAGTTCCGGCTACGAGCAGTACTTC. Its protein is CASSLESSGYEQYF. The rearrangement links TRBV5-1 to TRBJ2-7; D is uncertain. The germline gives CDR1 SGHRS, CDR2 YFSETQ. This CDR3 region has 14 residues. The V and J ends lost 0 bases and 3 bases respectively, with 10 bases between them. Based on the CDR3 plus reference TRBV5-1 and TRBJ2-7, the full variable domain is KAGVTQTPRYLIKTRGQQVTLSCSPISGHRSVSWYQQTPGQGLQFLFEYFSETQRNKGNFPGRFSGRQFSNSRSEMNVSTLELGDSALYLCASSLESSGYEQYFGPGTRLTVT.